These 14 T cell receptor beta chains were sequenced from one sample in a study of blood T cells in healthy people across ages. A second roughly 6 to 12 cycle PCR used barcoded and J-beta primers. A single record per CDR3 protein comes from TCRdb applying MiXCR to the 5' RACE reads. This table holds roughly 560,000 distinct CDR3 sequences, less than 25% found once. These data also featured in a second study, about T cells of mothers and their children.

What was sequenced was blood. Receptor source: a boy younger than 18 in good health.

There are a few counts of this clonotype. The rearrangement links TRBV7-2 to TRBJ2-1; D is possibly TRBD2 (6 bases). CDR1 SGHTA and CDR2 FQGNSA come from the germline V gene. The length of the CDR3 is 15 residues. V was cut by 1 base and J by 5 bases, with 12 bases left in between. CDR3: CASSLEDYLNNEQFF. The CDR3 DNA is TGTGCCAGCAGCTTAGAGGACTATCTCAACAATGAGCAGTTCTTC.

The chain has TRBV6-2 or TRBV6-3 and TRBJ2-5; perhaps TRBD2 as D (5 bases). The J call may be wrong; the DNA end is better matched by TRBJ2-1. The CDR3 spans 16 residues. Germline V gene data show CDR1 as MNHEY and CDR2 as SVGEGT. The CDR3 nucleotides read TGTGCCAGCAATCGGGGTACACTCACCCTTAGGATGGAGCAGTTCTTC. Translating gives CASNRGTLTLRMEQFF.

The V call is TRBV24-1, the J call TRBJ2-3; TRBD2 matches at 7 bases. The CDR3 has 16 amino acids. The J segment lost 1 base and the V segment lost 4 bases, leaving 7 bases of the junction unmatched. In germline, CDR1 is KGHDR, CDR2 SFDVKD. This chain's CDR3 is CATSDYKAGRTDTQYF. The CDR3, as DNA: TGTGCCACCAGTGACTATAAAGCGGGACGCACAGATACGCAGTATTTT.

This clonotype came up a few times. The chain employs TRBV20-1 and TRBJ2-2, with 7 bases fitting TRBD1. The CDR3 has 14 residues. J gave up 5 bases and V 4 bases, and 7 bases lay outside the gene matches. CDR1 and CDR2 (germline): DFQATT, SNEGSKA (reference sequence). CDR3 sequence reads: CSAKTGTATGELFF. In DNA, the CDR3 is TGCAGTGCTAAGACAGGGACAGCGACCGGGGAGCTGTTTTTT.

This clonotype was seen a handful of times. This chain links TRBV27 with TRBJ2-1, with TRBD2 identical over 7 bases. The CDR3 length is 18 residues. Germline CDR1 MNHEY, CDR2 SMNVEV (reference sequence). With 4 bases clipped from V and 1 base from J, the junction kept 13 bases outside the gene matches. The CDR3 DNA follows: TGTGCCAGCAGTTCCGGGGAGGGCGCCCCTCGATCCTACAATGAGCAGTTCTTC. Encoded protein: CASSSGEGAPRSYNEQFF.

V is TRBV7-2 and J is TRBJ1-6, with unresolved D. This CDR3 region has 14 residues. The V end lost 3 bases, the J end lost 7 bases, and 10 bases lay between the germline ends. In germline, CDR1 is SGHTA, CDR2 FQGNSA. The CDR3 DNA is TGTGCCAGCAGCTTCCCCCCCGGAAATTCACCCCTCCACTTT. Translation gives CASSFPPGNSPLHF.

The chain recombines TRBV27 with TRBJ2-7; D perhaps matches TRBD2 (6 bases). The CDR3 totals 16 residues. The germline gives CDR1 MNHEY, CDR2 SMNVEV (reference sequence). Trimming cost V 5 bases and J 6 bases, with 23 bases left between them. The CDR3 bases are TGTGCCAGCAGTCCGACTGGCGGGGTAAGAGGAACCGAGCAGTACTTC. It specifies CASSPTGGVRGTEQYF.

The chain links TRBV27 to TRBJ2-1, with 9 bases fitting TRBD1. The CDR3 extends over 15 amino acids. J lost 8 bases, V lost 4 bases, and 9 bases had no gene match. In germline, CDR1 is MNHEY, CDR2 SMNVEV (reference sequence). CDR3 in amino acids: CASSSPGQGQYEQFF. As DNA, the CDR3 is TGTGCCAGCAGTTCTCCGGGACAGGGTCAATATGAGCAGTTCTTC.

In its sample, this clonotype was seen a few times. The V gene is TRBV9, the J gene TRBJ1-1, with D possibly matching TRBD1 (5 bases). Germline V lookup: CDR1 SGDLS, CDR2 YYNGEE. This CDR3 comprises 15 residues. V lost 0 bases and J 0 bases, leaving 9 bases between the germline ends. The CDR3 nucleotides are TGTGCCAGCAGCGTAGGTGGGGCGGTGAACACTGAAGCTTTCTTT. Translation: CASSVGGAVNTEAFF.

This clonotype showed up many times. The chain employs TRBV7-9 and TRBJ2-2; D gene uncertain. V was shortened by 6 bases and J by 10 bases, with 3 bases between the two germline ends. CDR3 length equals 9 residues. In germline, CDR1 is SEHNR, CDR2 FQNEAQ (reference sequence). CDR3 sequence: CASSEELFF. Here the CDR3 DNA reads TGTGCCAGCAGTGAGGAGCTGTTTTTT.

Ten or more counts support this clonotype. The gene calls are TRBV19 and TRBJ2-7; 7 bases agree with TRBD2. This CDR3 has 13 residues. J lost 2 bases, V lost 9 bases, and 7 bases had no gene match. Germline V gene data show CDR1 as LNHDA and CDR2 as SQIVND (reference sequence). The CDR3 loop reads CASSRGLAYEQYF. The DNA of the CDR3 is TGTGCCAGCAGCCGCGGACTAGCCTACGAGCAGTACTTC.

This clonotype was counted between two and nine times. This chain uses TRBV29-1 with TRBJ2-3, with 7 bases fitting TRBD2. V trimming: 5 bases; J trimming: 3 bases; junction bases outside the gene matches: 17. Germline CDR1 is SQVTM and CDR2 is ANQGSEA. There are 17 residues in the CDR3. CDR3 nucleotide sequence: TGCAGCGTTACGGGGCCCTTTATGGGAGGGCGAACAGATACGCAGTATTTT. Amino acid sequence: CSVTGPFMGGRTDTQYF.

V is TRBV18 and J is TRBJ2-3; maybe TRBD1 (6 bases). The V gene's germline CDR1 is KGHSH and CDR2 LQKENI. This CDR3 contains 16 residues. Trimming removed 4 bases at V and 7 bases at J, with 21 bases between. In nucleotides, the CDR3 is TGTGCCAGCTCACTCTCGATGGGGACAAACCTGAATACGCAGTATTTT. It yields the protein CASSLSMGTNLNTQYF.

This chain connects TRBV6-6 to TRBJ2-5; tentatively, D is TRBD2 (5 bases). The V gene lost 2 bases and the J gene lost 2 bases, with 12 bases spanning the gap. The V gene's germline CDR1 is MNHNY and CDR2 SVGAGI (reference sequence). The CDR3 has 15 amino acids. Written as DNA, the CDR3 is TGTGCCAGCAGTTACGGACCCCGGGATCAAGAGACCCAGTACTTC. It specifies CASSYGPRDQETQYF.